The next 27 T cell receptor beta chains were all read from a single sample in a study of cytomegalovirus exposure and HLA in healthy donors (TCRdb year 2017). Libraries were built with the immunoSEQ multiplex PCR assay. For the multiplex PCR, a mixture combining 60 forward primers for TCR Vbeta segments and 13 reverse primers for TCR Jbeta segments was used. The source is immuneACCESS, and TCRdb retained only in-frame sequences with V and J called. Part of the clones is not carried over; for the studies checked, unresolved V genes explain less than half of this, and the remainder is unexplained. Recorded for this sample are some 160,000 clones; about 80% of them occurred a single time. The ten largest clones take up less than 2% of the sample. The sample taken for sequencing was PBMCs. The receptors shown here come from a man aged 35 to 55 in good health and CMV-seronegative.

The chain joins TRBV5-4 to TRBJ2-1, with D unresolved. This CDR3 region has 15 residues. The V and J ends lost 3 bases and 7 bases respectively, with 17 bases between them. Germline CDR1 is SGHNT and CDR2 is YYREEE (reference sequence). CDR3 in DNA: TGTGCCAGCAGCTGGGCAATGGCAATAGAGAATGAGCAGTTCTTC. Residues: CASSWAMAIENEQFF.

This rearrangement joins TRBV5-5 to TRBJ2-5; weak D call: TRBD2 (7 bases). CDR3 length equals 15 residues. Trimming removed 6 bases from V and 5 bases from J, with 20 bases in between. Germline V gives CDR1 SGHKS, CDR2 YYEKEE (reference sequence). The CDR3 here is CASNWGGGFGETQYF. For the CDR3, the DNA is TGTGCCAGCAACTGGGGAGGGGGATTTGGGGAGACCCAGTACTTC.

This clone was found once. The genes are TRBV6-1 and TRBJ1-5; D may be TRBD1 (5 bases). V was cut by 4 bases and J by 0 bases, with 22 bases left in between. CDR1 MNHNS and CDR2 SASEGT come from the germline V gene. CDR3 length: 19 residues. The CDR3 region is CASSVFYSGGEYSNQPQHF. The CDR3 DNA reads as TGTGCCAGCAGTGTTTTTTACTCGGGAGGGGAGTATAGCAATCAGCCCCAGCATTTT.

CDR3 protein: CASSLAGGGTEAFF. DNA of the CDR3: TGCGCCAGCAGCTTGGCGGGGGGCGGCACTGAAGCTTTCTTT. V gene TRBV5-1 combines with J gene TRBJ1-1; TRBD1 might be the D (6 bases). This CDR3 is 14 amino acids long. The germline CDR1 and CDR2 sequences are SGHRS and YFSETQ. V lost 0 bases to trimming and J lost 4 bases, with 10 bases between them.

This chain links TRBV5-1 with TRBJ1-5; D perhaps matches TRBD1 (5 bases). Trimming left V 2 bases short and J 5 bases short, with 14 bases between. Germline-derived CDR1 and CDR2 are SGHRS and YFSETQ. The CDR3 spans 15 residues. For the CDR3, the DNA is TGCGCCAGCAGCTTTGGTTCAGGGAACGATCAGCCCCAGCATTTT. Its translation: CASSFGSGNDQPQHF.

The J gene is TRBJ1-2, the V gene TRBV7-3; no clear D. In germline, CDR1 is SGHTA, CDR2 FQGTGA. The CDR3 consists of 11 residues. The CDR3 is CAPDWSYGYTF. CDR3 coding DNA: TGTGCTCCCGATTGGAGCTATGGCTACACCTTC.

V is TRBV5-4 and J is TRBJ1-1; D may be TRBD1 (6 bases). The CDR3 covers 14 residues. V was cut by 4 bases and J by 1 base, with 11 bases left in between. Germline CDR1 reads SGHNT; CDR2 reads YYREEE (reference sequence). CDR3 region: CASSGDNRNTEAFF. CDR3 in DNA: TGTGCCAGCAGCGGGGACAACCGGAACACTGAAGCTTTCTTT. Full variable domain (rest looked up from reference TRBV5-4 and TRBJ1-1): ETGVTQSPTHLIKTRGQQVTLRCSSQSGHNTVSWYQQALGQGPQFIFQYYREEENGRGNFPPRFSGLQFPNYSSELNVNALELDDSALYLCASSGDNRNTEAFFGQGTRLTVV.

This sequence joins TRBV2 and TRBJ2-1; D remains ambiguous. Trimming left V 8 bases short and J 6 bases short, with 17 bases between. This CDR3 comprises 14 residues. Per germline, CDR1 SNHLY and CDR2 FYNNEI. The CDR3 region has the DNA TGTGCCAGCTTTAACAGCCCTAATGGCAATGAGCAGTTCTTC. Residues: CASFNSPNGNEQFF.

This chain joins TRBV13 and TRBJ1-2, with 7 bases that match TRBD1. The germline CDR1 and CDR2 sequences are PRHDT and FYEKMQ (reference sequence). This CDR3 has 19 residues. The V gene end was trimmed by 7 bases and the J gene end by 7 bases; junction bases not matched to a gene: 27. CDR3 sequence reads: CASTLKSGTGEPIWGGYTF. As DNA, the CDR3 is TGTGCCAGCACCCTCAAGTCGGGAACAGGGGAACCAATCTGGGGTGGCTACACCTTC.

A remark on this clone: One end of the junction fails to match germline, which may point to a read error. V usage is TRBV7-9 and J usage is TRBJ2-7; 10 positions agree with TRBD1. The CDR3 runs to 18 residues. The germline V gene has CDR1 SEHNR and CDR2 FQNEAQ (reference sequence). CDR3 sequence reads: CSSSWDRGSLVVIYEQYF. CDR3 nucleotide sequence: TGTTCCAGCAGCTGGGACAGGGGTTCCCTTGTTGTCATCTACGAGCAGTACTTC.

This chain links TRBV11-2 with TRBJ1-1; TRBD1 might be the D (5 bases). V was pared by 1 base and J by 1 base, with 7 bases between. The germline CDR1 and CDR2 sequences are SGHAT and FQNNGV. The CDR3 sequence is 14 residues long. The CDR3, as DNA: TGTGCCAGCAGCTTAGGGCAGGGGAACACTGAAGCTTTCTTT. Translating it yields CASSLGQGNTEAFF.

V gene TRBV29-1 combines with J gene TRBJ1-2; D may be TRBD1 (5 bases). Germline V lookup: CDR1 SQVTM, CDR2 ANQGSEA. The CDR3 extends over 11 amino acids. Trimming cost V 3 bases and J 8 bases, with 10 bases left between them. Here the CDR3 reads CSVEQGWGYTF. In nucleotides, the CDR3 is TGCAGCGTTGAGCAGGGTTGGGGCTACACCTTC.

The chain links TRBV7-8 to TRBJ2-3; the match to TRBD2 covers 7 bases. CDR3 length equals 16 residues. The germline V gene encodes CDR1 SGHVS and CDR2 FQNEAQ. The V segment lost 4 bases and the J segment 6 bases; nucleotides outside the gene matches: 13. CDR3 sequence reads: CASSSNPAGDRDTQYF. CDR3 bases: TGTGCCAGCAGCTCCAATCCCGCGGGGGATCGGGATACGCAGTATTTT.

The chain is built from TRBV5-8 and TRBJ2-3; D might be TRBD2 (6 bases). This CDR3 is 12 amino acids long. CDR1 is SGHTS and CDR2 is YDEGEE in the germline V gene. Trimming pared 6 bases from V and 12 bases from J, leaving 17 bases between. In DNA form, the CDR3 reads TGTGCCAGCACCGGACGGCCCGGGGGTCAGTATTTT. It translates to CASTGRPGGQYF.

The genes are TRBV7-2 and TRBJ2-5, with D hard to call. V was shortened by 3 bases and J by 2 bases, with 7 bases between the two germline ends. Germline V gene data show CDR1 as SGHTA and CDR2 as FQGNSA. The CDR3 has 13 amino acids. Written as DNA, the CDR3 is TGTGCCAGCAGCTTTGACTTTCAAGAGACCCAGTACTTC. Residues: CASSFDFQETQYF.

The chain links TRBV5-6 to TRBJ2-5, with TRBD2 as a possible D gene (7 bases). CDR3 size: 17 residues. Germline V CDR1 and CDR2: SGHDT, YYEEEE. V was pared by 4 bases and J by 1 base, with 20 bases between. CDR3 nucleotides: TGTGCCAGCAGCGTCCCGGGGGAAGGGGGGGCCCAAGAGACCCAGTACTTC. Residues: CASSVPGEGGAQETQYF.

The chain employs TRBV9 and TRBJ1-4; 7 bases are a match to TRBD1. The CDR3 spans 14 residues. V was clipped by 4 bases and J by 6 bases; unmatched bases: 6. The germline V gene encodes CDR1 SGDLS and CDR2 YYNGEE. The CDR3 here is CASSRGPSDEKLFF. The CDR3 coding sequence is TGTGCCAGCAGCAGGGGGCCGTCGGATGAAAAACTGTTTTTT.

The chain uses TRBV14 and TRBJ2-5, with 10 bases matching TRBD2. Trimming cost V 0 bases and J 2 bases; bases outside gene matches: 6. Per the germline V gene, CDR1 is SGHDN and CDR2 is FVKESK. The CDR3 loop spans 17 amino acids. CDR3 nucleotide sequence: TGTGCCAGCAGCCAAGAGATGGGACTAGCGTATCAAGAGACCCAGTACTTC. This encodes CASSQEMGLAYQETQYF.

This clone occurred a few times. This chain's CDR3 is CASSYGGHTYGYTF. CDR3 in DNA: TGTGCCAGCAGTTACGGGGGACATACCTATGGCTACACCTTC. The V call is TRBV6-5, the J call TRBJ1-2; D may be TRBD1 (6 bases). CDR3 length equals 14 residues. V was cut by 2 bases and J by 4 bases, with 11 bases left in between. Germline V gene sequence: CDR1 MNHEY, CDR2 SVGAGI.

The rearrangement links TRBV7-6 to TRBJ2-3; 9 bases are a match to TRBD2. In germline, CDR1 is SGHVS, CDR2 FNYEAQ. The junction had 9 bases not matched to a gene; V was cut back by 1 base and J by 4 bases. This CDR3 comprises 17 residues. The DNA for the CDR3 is TGTGCCAGCAGCTTAGGGGTTACAGCGGGAGGCTCAGATACGCAGTATTTT. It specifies CASSLGVTAGGSDTQYF.

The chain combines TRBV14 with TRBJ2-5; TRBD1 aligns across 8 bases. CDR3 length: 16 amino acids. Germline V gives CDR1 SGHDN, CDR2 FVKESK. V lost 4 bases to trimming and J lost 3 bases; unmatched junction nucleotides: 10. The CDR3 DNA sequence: TGTGCCAGCAGCCGTATCGGGACAGGCCGAAAAGAGACCCAGTACTTC. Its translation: CASSRIGTGRKETQYF.

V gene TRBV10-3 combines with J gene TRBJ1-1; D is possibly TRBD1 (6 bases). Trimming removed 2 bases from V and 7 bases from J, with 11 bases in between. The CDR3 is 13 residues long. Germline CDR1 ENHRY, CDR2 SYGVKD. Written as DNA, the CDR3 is TGTGCCATCAGTGAGGGGGGGGCTATTGAAGCTTTCTTT. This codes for CAISEGGAIEAFF.

CDR3 sequence (DNA): TGTGCCTGGGACAGGGCCAACGAGCAGTACTTC. Translated: CAWDRANEQYF. The chain couples TRBV30 to TRBJ2-7; 7 bases align to TRBD1. From germline, CDR1 is GTSNPN and CDR2 SVGIG (reference sequence). This CDR3 is built from 11 residues. J was trimmed by 5 bases and V by 5 bases; bases with no gene match: 3.

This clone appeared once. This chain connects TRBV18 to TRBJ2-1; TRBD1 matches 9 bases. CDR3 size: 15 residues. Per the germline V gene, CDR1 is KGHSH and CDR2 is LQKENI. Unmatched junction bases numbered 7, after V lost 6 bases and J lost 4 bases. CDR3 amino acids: CASSTLGQGYNEQFF. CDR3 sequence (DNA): TGTGCCAGCTCGACGCTGGGACAGGGATACAATGAGCAGTTCTTC.

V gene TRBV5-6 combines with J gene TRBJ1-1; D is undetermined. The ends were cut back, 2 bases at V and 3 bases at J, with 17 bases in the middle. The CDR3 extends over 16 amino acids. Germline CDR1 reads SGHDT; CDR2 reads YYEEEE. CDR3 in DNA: TGTGCCAGCAGCTTTAACCGGGTGTTCCCTTACACTGAAGCTTTCTTT. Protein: CASSFNRVFPYTEAFF.

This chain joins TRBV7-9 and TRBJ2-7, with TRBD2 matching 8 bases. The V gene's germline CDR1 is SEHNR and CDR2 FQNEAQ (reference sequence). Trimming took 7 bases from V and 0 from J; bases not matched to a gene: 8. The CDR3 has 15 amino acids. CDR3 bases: TGTGCCAGCACCCCGACGGGGGGGAGCTCCTACGAGCAGTACTTC. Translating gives CASTPTGGSSYEQYF. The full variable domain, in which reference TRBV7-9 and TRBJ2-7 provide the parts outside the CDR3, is DTGVSQNPRHKITKRGQNVTFRCDPISEHNRLYWYRQTLGQGPEFLTYFQNEAQLEKSRLLSDRFSAERPKGSFSTLEIQRTEQGDSAMYLCASTPTGGSSYEQYFGPGTRLTVT.

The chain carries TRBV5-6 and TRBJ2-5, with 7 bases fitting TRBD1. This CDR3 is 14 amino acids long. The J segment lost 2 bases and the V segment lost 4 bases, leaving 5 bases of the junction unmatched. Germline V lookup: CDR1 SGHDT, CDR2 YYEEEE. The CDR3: CASSGGQRQETQYF. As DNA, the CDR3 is TGTGCCAGCAGCGGGGGACAGAGGCAAGAGACCCAGTACTTC.